Following are 26 T cell receptor beta chains from one sample sequenced in a study of metastatic and nonmetastatic thyroid tumors. TCRdb recomputed clones from the PCR reads via MiXCR. In the table there are over 70,000 clones, about 17% of which are singletons. The entire patient cohort was treatment-naive prior to thyroid surgery. Sequenced sample: blood. The source of these receptors is a female donor with papillary thyroid cancer or a benign thyroid nodule (not recorded which). Some clones in this sample may be carry-over from other donors' samples.

The V call is TRBV28, the J call TRBJ1-2, with TRBD1 identical over 11 bases. The V segment lost 1 base and the J segment 4 bases; nucleotides outside the gene matches: 5. This CDR3 contains 16 residues. Germline V gene lookup returns CDR1 MDHEN and CDR2 SYDVKM. Here the CDR3 reads CASSLSRTGGSYGYTF. CDR3 in DNA: TGTGCCAGCAGTTTATCTCGGACAGGGGGCAGCTATGGCTACACCTTC.

There are a few counts of this clone. The chain links TRBV27 to TRBJ1-1, with D tentatively TRBD1 (5 bases). Germline V CDR1 and CDR2: MNHEY, SMNVEV (reference sequence). This CDR3 is 14 amino acids long. V shed 2 bases and J shed 5 bases, with 12 bases lying between them. This CDR3 is CASSLEGLSTEAFF. CDR3 sequence (DNA): TGTGCCAGCAGTTTAGAGGGGCTTTCGACTGAAGCTTTCTTT.

This clone was detected many times. The J gene is TRBJ1-5, the V gene TRBV24-1; D gene ambiguous. The germline CDR1 and CDR2 sequences are KGHDR and SFDVKD. Trimming took 8 bases from V and 2 from J, leaving 6 bases between them. This CDR3 is built from 12 residues. The CDR3 loop reads CATTTGNQPQHF. The CDR3 nucleotides read TGTGCCACCACAACGGGCAATCAGCCCCAGCATTTT.

The chain has TRBV6-5 and TRBJ2-7; D is unresolved. The ends were cut back, 0 bases at V and 2 bases at J, with 11 bases in the middle. Germline lookup yields CDR1 MNHEY and CDR2 SVGAGI. CDR3 length: 15 residues. For the CDR3, the DNA is TGTGCCAGCAGTTACTCATCTCTCAGTACCTACGAGCAGTACTTC. It translates to CASSYSSLSTYEQYF.

For this clone: Other DNA sequences in this sample translate to the same CDR3. This chain joins TRBV5-4 and TRBJ2-7; no clear D. The CDR3 spans 16 residues. Germline V lookup: CDR1 SGHNT, CDR2 YYREEE (reference sequence). The germline V and J ends were trimmed by 4 bases and 0 bases, with 17 bases remaining between them. CDR3 sequence (DNA): TGTGCCAGCAGCCGTATGGGCCTAGGCTTCTCCTACGAGCAGTACTTC. Its translation is CASSRMGLGFSYEQYF.

The rearrangement joins TRBV28 to TRBJ1-3, with D possibly matching TRBD1 (5 bases). Germline lookup yields CDR1 MDHEN and CDR2 SYDVKM. The V end lost 8 bases, the J end lost 0 bases, and 17 bases lay between the germline ends. This CDR3 spans 16 amino acids. CDR3 coding DNA: TGTGCCAGCGCCTCGCCCGGGGGTAGCTCTGGAAACACCATATATTTT. It codes for CASASPGGSSGNTIYF.

This clone was picked up many times. The genes are TRBV4-2 and TRBJ2-5, with TRBD2 identical over 11 bases. CDR3 size: 17 residues. J gave up 2 bases and V 1 base, and 6 bases lay outside the gene matches. The germline V gene has CDR1 LGHNA and CDR2 YNFKEQ. The CDR3 DNA is TGTGCCAGCAGCCAAGGCGGGACTAGCGGAAGTCAAGAGACCCAGTACTTC. It specifies CASSQGGTSGSQETQYF.

The chain carries TRBV4-3 and TRBJ2-1; 10 bases are a match to TRBD2. Germline V lookup: CDR1 LGHNA, CDR2 YSLEER. V trimming: 4 bases; J trimming: 2 bases; junction bases outside the gene matches: 2. The CDR3 runs 15 residues. CDR3 DNA sequence: TGCGCCAGCAGCCTAGCGGGAGGCACCTACAATGAGCAGTTCTTC. Translated, it gives CASSLAGGTYNEQFF.

This clone is medium-sized in the sample. The V call is TRBV28, the J call TRBJ2-7; no clear D. The CDR3 contains 16 residues. The germline V and J ends were trimmed by 4 bases and 0 bases, with 16 bases remaining between them. Germline-derived CDR1 and CDR2 are MDHEN and SYDVKM. In nucleotides, the CDR3 is TGTGCCAGCAGTTCAGAGGCGGACCCACACTCCTACGAGCAGTACTTC. This encodes CASSSEADPHSYEQYF.

At least ten counts were recorded for this clone. This CDR3 is CASSRGSWGGYTF. Here the CDR3 DNA reads TGTGCCAGCAGTCGGGGTTCTTGGGGTGGCTACACCTTC. The gene calls are TRBV6-1 and TRBJ1-2, with D uncertain. The V gene lost 5 bases and the J gene lost 7 bases, with 14 bases spanning the gap. CDR1 is MNHNS and CDR2 is SASEGT in the germline V gene. The CDR3 covers 13 residues.

This clone was recorded many times. The rearrangement joins TRBV11-2 to TRBJ2-7, with 7 bases lining up with TRBD1. Germline V lookup: CDR1 SGHAT, CDR2 FQNNGV. The CDR3 contains 13 residues. Trimming removed 2 bases from V and 5 bases from J; junction bases left unmatched: 3. The CDR3 reads CASSLNRGNEQYF. The CDR3 nucleotides are TGTGCCAGCAGCTTAAACAGGGGTAACGAGCAGTACTTC. Based on the CDR3 plus reference TRBV11-2 and TRBJ2-7, the full variable domain is EAGVAQSPRYKIIEKRQSVAFWCNPISGHATLYWYQQILGQGPKLLIQFQNNGVVDDSQLPKDRFSAERLKGVDSTLKIQPAKLEDSAVYLCASSLNRGNEQYFGPGTRLTVT.

There are a few counts of this clone. A much larger clone lies one base from this, so it may be a read error. The rearrangement joins TRBV24-1 to TRBJ2-5, with 10 bases matching TRBD1. Germline lookup yields CDR1 KGHDR and CDR2 SFDVKD. CDR3 length: 15 amino acids. Germline trimming cut 7 bases from V and 4 bases from J; bases unmatched to any gene: 8. The DNA for the CDR3 is TGTGCCACCAGACAGACAGGGGGCGGGAGAGAGACCCAGTACTTC. It codes for CATRQTGGGRETQYF.

The sample holds many counts of this clone. The chain couples TRBV5-1 to TRBJ1-1; possible D gene TRBD1, 5 bases. V shed 2 bases and J shed 1 base, with 9 bases lying between them. Germline values: CDR1 SGHRS, CDR2 YFSETQ. The CDR3 loop spans 14 amino acids. The CDR3 nucleotides read TGCGCCAGCAGCTTATCAGGGACGAACACTGAAGCTTTCTTT. Its translation: CASSLSGTNTEAFF.

On this clone: This may be a read error, as it is one base from a much larger clone. The V gene is TRBV9, the J gene TRBJ2-1; D could derive from TRBD1 or TRBD2 (6 bases each). V lost 3 bases, J lost 11 bases, and 12 bases lay in between. The CDR3 has 12 residues. Germline CDR1 and CDR2: SGDLS and YYNGEE. CDR3 loop: CASSAGARKQFF. CDR3 coding DNA: TGTGCCAGCAGCGCGGGGGCCCGGAAGCAGTTCTTC.

The table lists this clone with many counts. The chain joins TRBV10-3 to TRBJ1-4; TRBD1 agrees at 7 bases. V was pared by 0 bases and J by 7 bases, with 5 bases of the junction left unmatched. Germline V gene data show CDR1 as ENHRY and CDR2 as SYGVKD. The length of the CDR3 is 15 residues. The CDR3 nucleotides are TGTGCCATCAGTGAGTCGCACAGGGGAAGTGAAAAACTGTTTTTT. This translates into CAISESHRGSEKLFF.

The sample holds one count of this clone. The chain joins TRBV5-1 to TRBJ1-2; possible D gene TRBD1, 6 bases. The CDR3 is 14 amino acids. V was trimmed by 2 bases and J by 4 bases, leaving 12 bases between them. Germline V gene data show CDR1 as SGHRS and CDR2 as YFSETQ. CDR3 amino acids: CASSLQGGSYGYTF. The DNA for the CDR3 is TGCGCCAGCAGCTTACAGGGAGGGAGCTATGGCTACACCTTC.

This clone was detected many times. The chain has TRBV28 and TRBJ2-7, with 9 bases aligning to TRBD1. This CDR3 comprises 15 residues. The ends lost 6 bases at V and 1 base at J; junction bases unmatched: 7. The V gene's germline CDR1 is MDHEN and CDR2 SYDVKM. The DNA for the CDR3 is TGTGCCAGCAGGCTACAGGGGGCGCATTCCTACGAGCAGTACTTC. Its protein is CASRLQGAHSYEQYF.

The J gene is TRBJ1-5, the V gene TRBV19, with 7 bases that match TRBD1. The length of the CDR3 is 15 residues. V lost 7 bases to trimming and J lost 4 bases; unmatched junction nucleotides: 10. Per the germline V gene, CDR1 is LNHDA and CDR2 is SQIVND (reference sequence). The CDR3: CASTTWGQPNQPQHF. The CDR3 DNA is TGTGCCAGTACCACCTGGGGACAGCCGAATCAGCCCCAGCATTTT.

The gene calls are TRBV30 and TRBJ1-2; maybe TRBD1 (5 bases). The length of the CDR3 is 13 residues. Germline V lookup: CDR1 GTSNPN, CDR2 SVGIG (reference sequence). V was clipped by 3 bases and J by 5 bases, with 13 bases between them. The CDR3, as DNA: TGTGCCTGGAGCCCCAACCGACAGTATGGCTACACCTTC. As protein: CAWSPNRQYGYTF.

This clone was recorded at least ten times. The V gene is TRBV7-8, the J gene TRBJ2-1, with TRBD2 identical over 13 bases. This CDR3 has 17 amino acids. Germline CDR1 is SGHVS and CDR2 is FQNEAQ. Trimming took 1 base from V and 3 from J; bases not matched to a gene: 3. The CDR3: CASSLVGLAGDYNEQFF. DNA of the CDR3: TGTGCCAGCAGCTTAGTAGGACTAGCGGGAGACTACAATGAGCAGTTCTTC.

The rearrangement joins TRBV24-1 to TRBJ1-1, with no clear D. Germline-derived CDR1 and CDR2 are KGHDR and SFDVKD. The CDR3 covers 10 residues. V lost 11 bases to trimming and J lost 10 bases, with 13 bases between them. CDR3 DNA sequence: TGTGCCAATTTTAGCCGAGGAGCTTTCTTT. Its protein product is CANFSRGAFF.

The gene calls are TRBV7-8 and TRBJ2-1; 14 bases are a match to TRBD2. The CDR3 consists of 15 residues. The germline gives CDR1 SGHVS, CDR2 FQNEAQ. V lost 2 bases, J lost 10 bases, and 4 bases stayed unmatched. The CDR3 loop is CASSLLTSGGEEQFF. CDR3 DNA: TGTGCCAGCAGCTTATTGACTAGCGGGGGGGAGGAGCAGTTCTTC.

J is TRBJ1-5 and V is TRBV6-1; D is possibly TRBD1 (6 bases). The ends were cut back, 3 bases at V and 6 bases at J, with 15 bases in the middle. The CDR3 is 15 residues long. Germline loops: CDR1 MNHNS, CDR2 SASEGT. CDR3 DNA sequence: TGTGCCAGCAGTGACGCTACAGGGAGTGGTCAGCCCCAGCATTTT. Translating gives CASSDATGSGQPQHF.

This clone was counted ten times or more. J is TRBJ1-1 and V is TRBV12-3 or TRBV12-4; 8 nucleotides line up with TRBD1. The V and J ends lost 6 bases and 1 base, in that order; junction bases with no gene match: 7. CDR3 length equals 15 residues. This CDR3 is CASRDRASWNTEAFF. CDR3 nucleotides: TGTGCCAGCAGGGACAGGGCCTCGTGGAACACTGAAGCTTTCTTT.

This clone has just a few counts. The chain uses TRBV5-1 and TRBJ2-1; TRBD1 is a possible D gene (6 bases). Trimming left V 7 bases short and J 6 bases short, with 20 bases between. The CDR3 covers 15 residues. Germline-derived CDR1 and CDR2 are SGHRS and YFSETQ. The chain's CDR3 is CASGSSGEQVNEQFF. DNA of the CDR3: TGCGCCAGCGGCTCTTCAGGGGAACAAGTCAATGAGCAGTTCTTC.

This clone was seen ten or more times. CDR3 DNA: TGTGCCAGCAGCTTGGCAGGGGGCTCGACCCAGTACTTC. Residues: CASSLAGGSTQYF. The V call is TRBV11-3, the J call TRBJ2-5, with 8 bases that match TRBD1. Looked up from germline, CDR1 is SGHNT and CDR2 is YENEEA. The CDR3 spans 13 residues. With 3 bases clipped from V and 7 bases from J, the junction kept 4 bases outside the gene matches.